The rows below give T cell receptor beta chains drawn from one sample of a study of monozygotic twins with inflammatory bowel disease. TCRdb reprocessed the 5' RACE reads and reports one entry per CDR3 protein, with no DNA. The table lists some 300,000 distinct CDR3 sequences. The sample comprised blood. Receptors were obtained from a human donor with ulcerative colitis or Crohn's disease, or a healthy co-twin of an affected twin (not recorded which). The CDR3 runs from the conserved cysteine through the conserved F or W.

CDR3: CAISGTPGNANTGELFF; J: TRBJ2-2; V: TRBV7-2
CDR3: CASSVRGGTLGGELFF; J: TRBJ2-2; V: TRBV7-2
CDR3: CSAVDGWTQYF; J: TRBJ2-5; V: TRBV20-1
CDR3: CASSLTGRGEQYF; J: TRBJ2-7; V: TRBV12-3/TRBV12-4
CDR3: CASSLVELGNWNEQFF; J: TRBJ2-1; V: TRBV5-1
CDR3: CASRRDKIHNEQFF; J: TRBJ2-1; V: TRBV5-4
CDR3: CASSVPTSLGGDTQYF; J: TRBJ2-3; V: TRBV5-1
CDR3: CASSFLGQGFEYF; J: TRBJ2-3; V: TRBV5-6
CDR3: CSVDRQGAREQYF; J: TRBJ2-7; V: TRBV29-1
CDR3: CASSRGGGVGYNEQFF; J: TRBJ2-1; V: TRBV7-9
CDR3: CASSDSGGPNPQETQYF; J: TRBJ2-5; V: TRBV5-1
CDR3: CASSFSPGGFRADTQYF; J: TRBJ2-3; V: TRBV28
CDR3: CASSPRTATSYEQYF; J: TRBJ2-7; V: TRBV12-3/TRBV12-4
CDR3: CASSEVSPNLNGYTF; J: TRBJ1-2; V: TRBV2
CDR3: CASSFTNTEQYF; J: TRBJ2-7; V: TRBV7-9
CDR3: CASSVEHRRSPLHF; J: TRBJ1-6; V: TRBV9
CDR3: CASNTGVSGDTGELFF; J: TRBJ2-2; V: TRBV12-3/TRBV12-4
CDR3: CASSLDSSGYTF; J: TRBJ1-2; V: TRBV5-1